This is a list of T cell receptor beta chains from one sample in a study of T cells in localized non-small cell lung cancer. Data came from immunoSEQ multiplex PCR; TCRdb stores just in-frame clones and leaves some out. The table records fewer than 75,000 clones, approximately 84% of them present only once. Material: peripheral blood, obtained before any cancer treatment. Receptors originate from a female donor over 55 with stage I lung adenocarcinoma. Each CDR3 is given with its conserved first and last residue. A D gene is named only where the DNA matches it firmly. Clone size is not always given. Where it is, it says once, few, many or a class for expanded clones.

size: once
J: TRBJ1-5
V: TRBV29-1
D: -
length: 12
DNA: TGCAGCGCCGGGGGCGATAATCAGCCCCAGCATTTT
CDR3: CSAGGDNQPQHF

size: -
J: TRBJ1-5
V: TRBV7-8
D: -
length: 12
DNA: TGTGCCAGCAGCAGAGACAATCAGCCCCAGCATTTT
CDR3: CASSRDNQPQHF

size: -
J: TRBJ2-7
V: TRBV28
D: TRBD1
length: 14
DNA: TGTGCCAGCAGTTGGACAGGGGATCGATACGAGCAGTACTTC
CDR3: CASSWTGDRYEQYF

size: -
J: TRBJ2-5
V: TRBV6-4
D: TRBD2
length: 20
DNA: TGTGCCAGCGTCCCACCTCCGTGGAGTAGCGGGGGACCCCTCAAAGAGACCCAGTACTTC
CDR3: CASVPPPWSSGGPLKETQYF

size: -
J: TRBJ2-1
V: TRBV7-9
D: TRBD2
length: 15
DNA: TGTGCCAGCAGCTTAACCAGCGGGGGGTACAATGAGCAGTTCTTC
CDR3: CASSLTSGGYNEQFF

size: once
J: TRBJ2-7
V: TRBV10-3
D: TRBD1
length: 13
DNA: TGTGCCCTCTCTCCGGGACAGGGGTTCGAGCAGTACTTC
CDR3: CALSPGQGFEQYF

size: once
J: TRBJ2-3
V: TRBV5-6
D: -
length: 14
DNA: TGTGCCAGCAGCTATCCGGGACAAGCAGATACGCAGTATTTT
CDR3: CASSYPGQADTQYF

size: -
J: TRBJ1-2
V: TRBV5-8
D: TRBD1
length: 13
DNA: TGTGCCAGCAGCTGGGACAGGGCCTATGGCTACACCTTC
CDR3: CASSWDRAYGYTF

size: -
J: TRBJ2-2
V: TRBV14
D: TRBD1
length: 18
DNA: TGTGCCAGCAGCCAATACGGGACAGGGGTTTTGGACACCGGGGAGCTGTTTTTT
CDR3: CASSQYGTGVLDTGELFF

size: -
J: TRBJ1-6
V: TRBV5-4
D: TRBD1
length: 15
DNA: TGTGCCAGCAGCTTGGACAGGGGGAATAATTCACCCCTCCACTTT
CDR3: CASSLDRGNNSPLHF

size: once
J: TRBJ2-5
V: TRBV5-4
D: TRBD2
length: 14
DNA: TGTGCCAGCAGCTCGGGGGGTTCGGAGGAGACCCAGTACTTC
CDR3: CASSSGGSEETQYF

size: -
J: TRBJ2-5
V: TRBV5-6
D: TRBD1
length: 16
DNA: TGTGCCAGCAGCACCGGGACAGGGGCCATTGGAGAGACCCAGTACTTC
CDR3: CASSTGTGAIGETQYF

size: few
J: TRBJ2-7
V: TRBV6-1
D: TRBD2
length: 17
DNA: TGTGCCAGCAGTGTAAGAGTTGGGGGACTAGCGGTGGGTGAGCAGTACTTC
CDR3: CASSVRVGGLAVGEQYF

size: -
J: TRBJ2-3
V: TRBV11-2
D: -
length: 16
DNA: TGTGCCAGCAGCTTGGTAGGATCACCGCAGTGGGATACGCAGTATTTT
CDR3: CASSLVGSPQWDTQYF

size: -
J: TRBJ1-2
V: TRBV5-4
D: TRBD1
length: 15
DNA: TGTGCCAGCAGAAATCGGGACAGGGGATGGGTTGGCTACACCTTC
CDR3: CASRNRDRGWVGYTF

size: -
J: TRBJ2-1
V: TRBV5-1
D: TRBD2
length: 19
DNA: TGCGCCAGCAGCACAGGACTAGCGGGTTGGAAAAGCTCCTACAATGAGCAGTTCTTC
CDR3: CASSTGLAGWKSSYNEQFF

size: few
J: TRBJ2-7
V: TRBV5-1
D: TRBD2
length: 15
DNA: TGCGCCAGCAGCGAAGGACTAGCGGGCACCTACGAGCAGTACTTC
CDR3: CASSEGLAGTYEQYF

size: -
J: TRBJ2-2
V: TRBV7-2
D: -
length: 14
DNA: TGTGCCAGCAGCTTGTTGGGACTTTCCGGGGAGCTGTTTTTT
CDR3: CASSLLGLSGELFF